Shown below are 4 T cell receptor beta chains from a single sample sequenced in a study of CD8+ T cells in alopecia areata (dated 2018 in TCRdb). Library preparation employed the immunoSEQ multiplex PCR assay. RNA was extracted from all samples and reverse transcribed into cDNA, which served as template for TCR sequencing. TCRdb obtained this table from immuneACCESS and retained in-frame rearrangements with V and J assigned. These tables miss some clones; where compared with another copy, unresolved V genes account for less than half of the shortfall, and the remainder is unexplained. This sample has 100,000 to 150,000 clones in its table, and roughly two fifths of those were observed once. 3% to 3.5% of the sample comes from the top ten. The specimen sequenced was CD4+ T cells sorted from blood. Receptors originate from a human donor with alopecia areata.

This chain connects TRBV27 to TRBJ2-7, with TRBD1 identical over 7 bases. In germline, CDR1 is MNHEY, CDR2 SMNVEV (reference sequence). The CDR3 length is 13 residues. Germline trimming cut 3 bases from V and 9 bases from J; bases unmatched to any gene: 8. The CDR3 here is CASSFRWTGAQYF. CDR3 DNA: TGTGCCAGCAGTTTCCGCTGGACAGGCGCGCAGTACTTC.

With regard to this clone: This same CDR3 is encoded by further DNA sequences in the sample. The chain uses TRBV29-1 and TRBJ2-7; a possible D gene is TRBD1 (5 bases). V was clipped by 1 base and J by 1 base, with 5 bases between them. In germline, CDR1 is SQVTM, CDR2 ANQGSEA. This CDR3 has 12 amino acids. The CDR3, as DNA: TGCAGCGTTGAAGGACAGTCCTACGAGCAGTACTTC. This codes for CSVEGQSYEQYF.

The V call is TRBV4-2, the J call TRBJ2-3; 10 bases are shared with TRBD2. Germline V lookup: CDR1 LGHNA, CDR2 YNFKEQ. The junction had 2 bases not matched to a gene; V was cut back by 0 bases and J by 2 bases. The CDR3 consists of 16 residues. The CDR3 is CASSQEGTSDTDTQYF. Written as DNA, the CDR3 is TGTGCCAGCAGCCAAGAGGGGACTAGCGACACAGATACGCAGTATTTT.

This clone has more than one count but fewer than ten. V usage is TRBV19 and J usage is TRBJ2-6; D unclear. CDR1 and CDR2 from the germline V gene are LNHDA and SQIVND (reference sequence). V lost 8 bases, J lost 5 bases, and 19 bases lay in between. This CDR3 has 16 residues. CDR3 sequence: CASWRRKSLWANVLTF. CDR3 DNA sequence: TGTGCCAGTTGGCGCAGGAAATCTCTGTGGGCCAACGTCCTGACTTTC.